These 24 T cell receptor beta chains share one sample of origin, sequenced in a study of sequential checkpoint blockade in melanoma. The data were produced by immunoSEQ multiplex PCR, yet TCRdb's version contains in-frame clones alone and is incomplete. The table includes some 3,900 clones, about 20% detected once. Documented treatment: randomized to nivolumab then ipilimumab (arm A) or the reverse (arm B). The sequences come from tumor tissue (inferred from file names), collected from a patient given nivolumab and ipilimumab in sequence. Receptor source: a human donor with melanoma.

The DNA for the CDR3 is TGCGCCAGCACTCCCCCGGGGATAAAAAACACTGAAGCTTTCTTT. This translates into CASTPPGIKNTEAFF. V usage is TRBV5-1 and J usage is TRBJ1-1; D call uncertain. The CDR3 totals 15 residues. From germline, CDR1 is SGHRS and CDR2 YFSETQ. The V end lost 6 bases, the J end lost 2 bases, and 17 bases lay between the germline ends. The complete variable domain, with remaining parts taken from reference TRBV5-1 and TRBJ1-1, reads KAGVTQTPRYLIKTRGQQVTLSCSPISGHRSVSWYQQTPGQGLQFLFEYFSETQRNKGNFPGRFSGRQFSNSRSEMNVSTLELGDSALYLCASTPPGIKNTEAFFGQGTRLTVV.

This sequence joins TRBV9 and TRBJ2-2, with D possibly TRBD2 on 6 matching bases. The CDR3 spans 16 residues. Trimming removed 0 bases from V and 4 bases from J, with 13 bases in between. Germline CDR1 and CDR2: SGDLS and YYNGEE. For the CDR3, the DNA is TGTGCCAGCAGCGTAGTTGCGGGACGGAGCACCGGGGAGCTGTTTTTT. It codes for CASSVVAGRSTGELFF.

This clone was counted between two and nine times. This rearrangement joins TRBV6-8 to TRBJ1-4; the D is unclear. V was pared by 6 bases and J by 8 bases, with 16 bases between. The length of the CDR3 is 14 residues. Germline V gene sequence: CDR1 MNHGY, CDR2 SAAAGT. CDR3 residues: CASSRLPRAEKLFF. CDR3 in DNA: TGTGCCAGCAGCCGACTCCCGCGAGCCGAAAAACTGTTTTTT.

The J gene is TRBJ1-1, the V gene TRBV6-8; weak D call: TRBD1 (5 bases). Germline loops: CDR1 MNHGY, CDR2 SAAAGT. The CDR3 has 17 amino acids. Trimming cost V 0 bases and J 1 base, with 15 bases left between them. Written as DNA, the CDR3 is TGTGCCAGCAGTTACTCCCCGGTCAGGGCGACGAACACTGAAGCTTTCTTT. Its protein product is CASSYSPVRATNTEAFF.

CDR3 protein: CASSSGVQHTDTQYF. The CDR3 DNA is TGTGCCAGTAGTAGCGGGGTACAACACACAGATACGCAGTATTTT. The J gene is TRBJ2-3, the V gene TRBV19; D perhaps matches TRBD2 (6 bases). The germline CDR1 and CDR2 sequences are LNHDA and SQIVND (reference sequence). The germline V and J ends were trimmed by 4 bases and 2 bases, with 13 bases remaining between them. The CDR3 has 15 residues.

The genes are TRBV19 and TRBJ1-5; 8 nucleotides agree with TRBD1. The CDR3 has 15 amino acids. The germline V gene encodes CDR1 LNHDA and CDR2 SQIVND (reference sequence). Losses at the gene ends were 5 bases for V and 1 base for J; bases not matched to a gene: 4. The CDR3 spells CASSSGGNSNQPQHF. CDR3 nucleotide sequence: TGTGCCAGTAGTTCAGGGGGCAACAGCAATCAGCCCCAGCATTTT.

The CDR3 here is CASSTVQGVGEQYF. DNA of the CDR3: TGTGCCAGTAGTACCGTACAGGGGGTAGGCGAGCAGTACTTC. This chain links TRBV19 with TRBJ2-7, with TRBD1 identical over 8 bases. Germline V gene sequence: CDR1 LNHDA, CDR2 SQIVND (reference sequence). V dropped 4 bases and J dropped 6; count of bases not matched to a gene: 8. This CDR3 spans 14 amino acids.

This chain connects TRBV15 to TRBJ2-2, with D uncertain. The V end lost 1 base, the J end lost 1 base, and 10 bases lay between the germline ends. This CDR3 has 16 residues. Per the germline V gene, CDR1 is LNHNV and CDR2 is YYDKDF (reference sequence). The CDR3 here is CATSRGGKVNTGELFF. Written as DNA, the CDR3 is TGTGCCACCAGCAGAGGGGGTAAAGTGAACACCGGGGAGCTGTTTTTT.

This clone was counted a few times. The V call is TRBV6-8, the J call TRBJ1-1; no firm D call. The CDR3 runs to 15 residues. V was pared by 5 bases and J by 1 base, with 14 bases between. Germline CDR1 and CDR2: MNHGY and SAAAGT. As DNA, the CDR3 is TGTGCCAGCAGTCTAGGACGGCGGGAGAACACTGAAGCTTTCTTT. Translation gives CASSLGRRENTEAFF.

This clone was counted a few times. The rearrangement links TRBV6-8 to TRBJ2-7, with a possible D match to TRBD2 (6 bases). CDR1 and CDR2 (germline): MNHGY, SAAAGT. This CDR3 spans 14 amino acids. The V end was cut by 1 base, the J end by 1 base, with 8 bases between. CDR3 DNA sequence: TGTGCCAGCAGTTACTTGGAGGGGTCCTACGAGCAGTACTTC. This encodes CASSYLEGSYEQYF.

This clone appeared a few times. The rearrangement uses TRBV18 and TRBJ1-4; 7 nucleotides align to TRBD1. CDR3 length: 15 amino acids. Germline trimming cut 0 bases from V and 8 bases from J; bases unmatched to any gene: 6. The V gene's germline CDR1 is KGHSH and CDR2 LQKENI. CDR3 DNA sequence: TGTGCCAGCTCACCACCTACAGGGGATCGGGAAAAACTGTTTTTT. Its protein product is CASSPPTGDREKLFF.

The V gene is TRBV5-1, the J gene TRBJ2-3; 10 bases map to TRBD1. V lost 0 bases to trimming and J lost 2 bases; unmatched junction nucleotides: 6. Germline assignment: CDR1 SGHRS and CDR2 YFSETQ. This CDR3 spans 17 amino acids. CDR3 DNA sequence: TGCGCCAGCAGCTTGGCCCCGGGACAGGGGAACACAGATACGCAGTATTTT. Translation gives CASSLAPGQGNTDTQYF. Using reference TRBV5-1 and TRBJ2-3 for the parts outside the CDR3, the full variable domain is KAGVTQTPRYLIKTRGQQVTLSCSPISGHRSVSWYQQTPGQGLQFLFEYFSETQRNKGNFPGRFSGRQFSNSRSEMNVSTLELGDSALYLCASSLAPGQGNTDTQYFGPGTRLTVL.

This chain connects TRBV5-1 to TRBJ2-1; 10 bases fit TRBD1. The CDR3 has 15 residues. In germline, CDR1 is SGHRS, CDR2 YFSETQ. Unmatched junction bases numbered 7, after V lost 2 bases and J lost 8 bases. The CDR3 reads CASSFGTGVFDEQFF. CDR3 in DNA: TGCGCCAGCAGCTTCGGGACAGGGGTATTCGATGAGCAGTTCTTC.

This clone was detected a few times. The rearrangement links TRBV2 to TRBJ1-2, with D possibly being TRBD1 (5 bases). V was trimmed by 4 bases and J by 6 bases, leaving 12 bases between them. CDR1 is SNHLY, CDR2 FYNNEI, per germline. The CDR3 sequence is 13 residues long. The CDR3 sequence: CASSGAPGDGYTF. The CDR3 bases are TGTGCCAGCAGTGGGGCCCCGGGGGATGGCTACACCTTC.

This clone showed up many times. This chain connects TRBV11-3 to TRBJ2-5, with 12 positions matching TRBD1. The CDR3 totals 16 residues. The ends lost 5 bases at V and 5 bases at J; junction bases unmatched: 9. Germline values: CDR1 SGHNT, CDR2 YENEEA. The CDR3 is CASSPPGQGAGETQYF. The CDR3 DNA follows: TGTGCCAGCAGCCCCCCGGGACAGGGGGCCGGGGAGACCCAGTACTTC.

The genes are TRBV11-3 and TRBJ2-7, with TRBD2 identical over 11 bases. The germline V gene has CDR1 SGHNT and CDR2 YENEEA. The CDR3 sequence is 20 residues long. The V segment lost 4 bases and the J segment 2 bases; nucleotides outside the gene matches: 19. The CDR3 coding sequence is TGTGCCAGCAGCTCCTACGATTGGGGCGTAACTAGCGGGAGTCCCTACGAGCAGTACTTC. Translating it yields CASSSYDWGVTSGSPYEQYF.

CDR3 sequence (DNA): TGTGCTAGTGGTTTGGTACATATCGGACAGTTCTTC. Encoded protein: CASGLVHIGQFF. The rearrangement uses TRBV12-5 and TRBJ2-1; no clear D gene. The V and J ends lost 0 bases and 13 bases respectively, with 10 bases between them. This CDR3 region has 12 residues. The germline CDR1 and CDR2 sequences are LGHNT and FRNRAP.

This clone has a handful of counts. The chain combines TRBV30 with TRBJ1-5, with D possibly matching TRBD1 (5 bases). The germline gives CDR1 GTSNPN, CDR2 SVGIG (reference sequence). The V end lost 2 bases, the J end lost 2 bases, and 16 bases lay between the germline ends. CDR3 length: 16 amino acids. The CDR3 loop reads CAWSRIGASGNQPQHF. CDR3 nucleotide sequence: TGTGCCTGGAGTCGTATAGGGGCTTCTGGCAATCAGCCCCAGCATTTT.

This clone was picked up one time. V and J are TRBV19 and TRBJ2-4; D unclear. Germline-derived CDR1 and CDR2 are LNHDA and SQIVND (reference sequence). This CDR3 comprises 14 residues. The V and J ends lost 9 bases and 3 bases respectively, with 15 bases between them. This CDR3 is CASGSWDYKNIQYF. The CDR3 nucleotides read TGTGCCAGCGGCAGTTGGGATTACAAAAACATTCAGTACTTC.

This clone was counted only a few times. The chain combines TRBV9 with TRBJ2-3; no firm D call. This CDR3 has 12 amino acids. Germline V lookup: CDR1 SGDLS, CDR2 YYNGEE. V was clipped by 7 bases and J by 5 bases, with 11 bases between them. CDR3: CASAPWEDTQYF. The CDR3 DNA reads as TGTGCCAGCGCCCCGTGGGAAGATACGCAGTATTTT. The complete variable domain, with remaining parts taken from reference TRBV9 and TRBJ2-3, reads DSGVTQTPKHLITATGQRVTLRCSPRSGDLSVYWYQQSLDQGLQFLIQYYNGEERAKGNILERFSAQQFPDLHSELNLSSLELGDSALYFCASAPWEDTQYFGPGTRLTVL.

This clone has more than one count but fewer than ten. As DNA, the CDR3 is TGTGCCAGCAGCGTAGGACTAGCGGGAGCCAATGAGCAGTTCTTC. This encodes CASSVGLAGANEQFF. V is TRBV9 and J is TRBJ2-1; 12 positions match TRBD2. Germline assignment: CDR1 SGDLS and CDR2 YYNGEE. The CDR3 is 15 residues long. J was trimmed by 6 bases and V by 0 bases; bases with no gene match: 1. The variable domain in full, completed from reference TRBV9 and TRBJ2-1, reads DSGVTQTPKHLITATGQRVTLRCSPRSGDLSVYWYQQSLDQGLQFLIQYYNGEERAKGNILERFSAQQFPDLHSELNLSSLELGDSALYFCASSVGLAGANEQFFGPGTRLTVL.

The rearrangement links TRBV19 to TRBJ1-5; D gene unclear. Trimming cost V 0 bases and J 0 bases, with 6 bases left between them. The V gene's germline CDR1 is LNHDA and CDR2 SQIVND (reference sequence). The CDR3 is 15 amino acids. CDR3 sequence reads: CASSIEGFSNQPQHF. The CDR3 coding sequence is TGTGCCAGTAGTATAGAAGGGTTTAGCAATCAGCCCCAGCATTTT.

This clone appeared a few times. The chain recombines TRBV11-3 with TRBJ2-1; 9 bases fit TRBD2. Germline assignment: CDR1 SGHNT and CDR2 YENEEA. The CDR3 length is 15 residues. Trimming cost V 5 bases and J 4 bases; bases outside gene matches: 6. For the CDR3, the DNA is TGTGCCAGCAGCCTGACTAGCGGAAAATACAATGAGCAGTTCTTC. It codes for CASSLTSGKYNEQFF. The variable domain in full, with the rest retrieved from reference TRBV11-3 and TRBJ2-1, is EAGVVQSPRYKIIEKKQPVAFWCNPISGHNTLYWYLQNLGQGPELLIRYENEEAVDDSQLPKDRFSAERLKGVDSTLKIQPAELGDSAVYLCASSLTSGKYNEQFFGPGTRLTVL.

This clone showed up just a few times. The chain employs TRBV6-8 and TRBJ2-2; D unresolved. V was cut by 5 bases and J by 9 bases, with 10 bases left in between. The CDR3 contains 12 residues. CDR1 and CDR2 (germline): MNHGY, SAAAGT. CDR3 residues: CASSPPSWELFF. The CDR3 bases are TGTGCCAGCAGTCCCCCCTCCTGGGAGCTGTTTTTT.